Listed below are T cell receptor beta chains from one sample, sequenced in a study of T cell changes during pregnancy in multiple sclerosis. Generated by immunoSEQ multiplex PCR, the TCRdb table keeps only in-frame clones and is missing some. Seen here are tens of thousands of clones, 91% observed once, and the top ten hold approximately 0.7%. The sample here was CD4+ T cells from peripheral blood mononuclear cells, taken before pregnancy. The receptors here all came from a female donor with multiple sclerosis, enrolled in a pregnancy study. The CDR3 runs from the conserved cysteine through the conserved F or W. Where a row states a size, it is once, few, many or the class of an expanded clone; other rows omit it.

j_call | clone_size | v_call | cdr3_aa
TRBJ2-1 | - | TRBV6-5 | CASSESGLGQFF
TRBJ2-1 | - | TRBV4-1 | CASKPIASGGDNEQFF
TRBJ2-3 | - | TRBV9 | CASSPQGTSVTDTQYF
TRBJ1-5 | - | TRBV5-1 | CASSLEGAKNQPQHF
TRBJ1-1 | - | TRBV7-9 | CASSPGNRGLNTEAFF
TRBJ2-3 | - | TRBV6-5 | CASSYTRGLATDTQYF
TRBJ1-1 | - | TRBV7-2 | CASSSGTGGAAFF
TRBJ1-2 | - | TRBV6-5 | CASSYIKTSTNYGYTF
TRBJ2-1 | - | TRBV5-1 | CASSPGLAGGDEQFF
TRBJ2-1 | once | TRBV15 | CATSRDVGQGLRRDEQFF
TRBJ1-1 | - | TRBV30 | CAWSTGEWTEAFF
TRBJ2-3 | - | TRBV18 | CASSPDGGAPDTQYF
TRBJ2-7 | - | TRBV9 | CASSAGSLPEQYF
TRBJ2-5 | - | TRBV5-6 | CASSSLKGGQGEIQYF
TRBJ1-5 | - | TRBV21-1 | CASSKAAGGRGNQPQHF
TRBJ2-1 | - | TRBV9 | CASSERQGYNEQFF
TRBJ2-3 | - | TRBV29-1 | CSVALAGGTDTQYF
TRBJ2-7 | - | TRBV7-9 | CASSLGVARNEQYF
TRBJ2-2 | once | TRBV19 | CASSAPSGANTGELFF
TRBJ2-2 | few | TRBV19 | CASTFDRAATGELFF
TRBJ1-2 | - | TRBV30 | CAWSADRANYGYTF
TRBJ2-1 | - | TRBV19 | CASTTTTYNEQFF
TRBJ2-1 | - | TRBV14 | CASSQDLGVGYNEQFF
TRBJ2-5 | - | TRBV6-5 | CASSPEGSGTQYF
TRBJ1-2 | once | TRBV13 | CASSPHSGTGANYGYTF
TRBJ1-6 | - | TRBV4-1 | CASSHSLGQAENSPLHF
TRBJ2-1 | - | TRBV6-5 | CASSPRLAGNNEQFF
TRBJ2-7 | once | TRBV5-1 | CASSHGESSYEQYF
TRBJ2-5 | - | TRBV10-3 | CAISVDRGSLETQYF
TRBJ2-7 | - | TRBV25-1 | CASRRGYEQYF
TRBJ1-1 | - | TRBV6-5 | CASSKHTGRVTEAFF
TRBJ2-4 | once | TRBV4-2 | CASSGWSGGAAKNIQYF
TRBJ1-2 | - | TRBV2 | CASSVSLANYGYTF
TRBJ2-1 | - | TRBV5-4 | CASSSKDRGNEQFF
TRBJ1-1 | - | TRBV7-2 | CASSSDRNTEAFF
TRBJ2-7 | - | TRBV20-1 | CSARGGYEQYF
TRBJ1-5 | once | TRBV6-5 | CASSVTKWSNQPQHF
TRBJ2-6 | - | TRBV18 | CASSPAQAGANVLTF
TRBJ1-1 | once | TRBV7-9 | CASSLGTGGLVTEAFF
TRBJ1-1 | once | TRBV19 | CASKSIDNRPQAFF
TRBJ2-7 | - | TRBV10-3 | CAIRKQGLAYEQYF
TRBJ2-4 | - | TRBV27 | CASSLVQGNIQYF
TRBJ2-7 | once | TRBV7-2 | CASSTIPLAGGPVVHEQYF
TRBJ2-7 | - | TRBV4-3 | CASSRHSGGAYEQYF
TRBJ1-5 | - | TRBV6-4 | CASSEAGANQPQHF
TRBJ2-1 | - | TRBV30 | CAWDRFLSSYNEQFF
TRBJ2-1 | few | TRBV19 | CASSIRAGGGYNEQFF
TRBJ2-7 | - | TRBV5-1 | CASSLVDTGTGLYF
TRBJ2-3 | - | TRBV6-6 | CASSPLRGFGDTQYF